Following are 32 T cell receptor beta chains from one sample sequenced in a study of human T cells and chemical hapten exposure. TCRdb ran MiXCR on the RACE reads and lists one entry per CDR3 protein. The data hold some 79,000 distinct CDR3 sequences, with about a tenth observed a single time. Time point defined: patch test 3, about 24 weeks after DPC sensitization. Treatment noted: therapeutic diphenylcyclopropenone sensitization with weekly scalp DPC. The sequenced sample was whole blood, obtained in connection with sensitization to the hapten diphenylcyclopropenone (DPC). The source is a woman aged 45-60 years with alopecia areata. Some clones in this sample may be carry-over from other donors' samples.

There are a few counts of this clonotype. J is TRBJ1-4 and V is TRBV27; no clear D. The V end was cut by 4 bases, the J end by 8 bases, with 14 bases between. This CDR3 has 14 residues. Germline CDR1 reads MNHEY; CDR2 reads SMNVEV (reference sequence). CDR3 residues: CASSWAQVGEKLFF. Written as DNA, the CDR3 is TGTGCCAGCAGTTGGGCCCAAGTGGGGGAAAAACTGTTTTTT.

In this sample, this clonotype turned up many times. The J gene is TRBJ2-6, the V gene TRBV6-5; TRBD1 is a possible D gene (5 bases). This CDR3 has 16 residues. The germline CDR1 and CDR2 sequences are MNHEY and SVGAGI. Trimming shortened V by 6 bases and J by 0 bases, and 12 bases separated the two germline ends. The CDR3 DNA is TGTGCCAGCAGAACGACAACAGGCTCTGGGGCCAACGTCCTGACTTTC. Protein product: CASRTTTGSGANVLTF.

This clonotype was detected ten times or more. The chain is built from TRBV12-3 or TRBV12-4 and TRBJ2-2, with TRBD2 matching 7 bases. CDR3 length equals 15 residues. V lost 3 bases to trimming and J lost 5 bases; unmatched junction nucleotides: 6. As DNA, the CDR3 is TGTGCCAGCAGTTTCAGCGGGGCCAGAACCGGGGAGCTGTTTTTT. Its translation: CASSFSGARTGELFF.

This clonotype was detected many times. The chain recombines TRBV5-1 with TRBJ2-2; D assignment may be TRBD1 or TRBD2 (5 bases each). Germline V lookup: CDR1 SGHRS, CDR2 YFSETQ. Between the trimmed V and J ends, which lost 4 bases and 4 bases, there was a span of 14 bases. The CDR3 loop spans 15 amino acids. CDR3 coding DNA: TGCGCCAGCAGCAGTGAGGGGTTCTCCACCGGGGAGCTGTTTTTT. Amino acids: CASSSEGFSTGELFF.

This clonotype was seen at least ten times. This chain joins TRBV12-3 or TRBV12-4 and TRBJ2-3, with D possibly TRBD2 on 8 matching bases. V was cut by 6 bases and J by 2 bases, with 27 bases left in between. CDR3 size: 19 residues. This chain's CDR3 is CASRGGQVGLADYTDTQYF. In nucleotides, the CDR3 is TGTGCCAGCAGAGGAGGACAGGTCGGACTAGCCGACTACACAGATACGCAGTATTTT.

The rearrangement joins TRBV7-2 to TRBJ2-2; D may match TRBD1 or TRBD2 (5 bases each). CDR3 length: 15 residues. Trimming removed 6 bases from V and 5 bases from J, with 16 bases in between. In germline, CDR1 is SGHTA, CDR2 FQGNSA. The CDR3 reads CASSITGRDTGELFF. CDR3 nucleotide sequence: TGTGCCAGCAGTATCACAGGCCGGGATACCGGGGAGCTGTTTTTT. The variable domain in full, with the rest retrieved from reference TRBV7-2 and TRBJ2-2, is GAGVSQSPSNKVTEKGKDVELRCDPISGHTALYWYRQSLGQGLEFLIYFQGNSAPDKSGLPSDRFSAERTGGSVSTLTIQRTQQEDSAVYLCASSITGRDTGELFFGEGSRLTVL.

This clonotype was found a few times. V is TRBV4-3 and J is TRBJ1-6; 9 bases match TRBD1. The CDR3 contains 16 residues. Germline-derived CDR1 and CDR2 are LGHNA and YSLEER. J was trimmed by 9 bases and V by 0 bases; bases with no gene match: 6. The CDR3 protein is CASSQEGDRAGSPLHF. CDR3 nucleotides: TGCGCCAGCAGCCAAGAGGGGGACAGGGCGGGTTCACCCCTCCACTTT.

This clonotype has a count of ten or more. V and J are TRBV30 and TRBJ1-1; D not certain. The CDR3 extends over 12 amino acids. CDR1 and CDR2 (germline): GTSNPN, SVGIG (reference sequence). The V end was cut by 2 bases, the J end by 7 bases, with 11 bases between. CDR3 in DNA: TGTGCCTGGAGTACCCCCCAAGTTGAAGCTTTCTTT. Translating it yields CAWSTPQVEAFF.

As to this clonotype: This could be a read error, since a much larger clone is one nucleotide away. This chain joins TRBV7-9 and TRBJ2-4, with D possibly being TRBD1 (6 bases). The CDR3 is made up of 14 amino acids. Per germline, CDR1 SEHNR and CDR2 FQNEAQ (reference sequence). This chain's CDR3 is CASSLQGTKNIQNF. The CDR3 DNA reads TGTGCCAGCAGCTTACAGGGGACCAAAAACATTCAGAACTTC.

This clonotype was recorded at least ten times. CDR3 sequence: CASSLGELAGTDTQYF. The CDR3 nucleotides read TGCGCCAGCAGCTTGGGGGAATTAGCGGGAACAGATACGCAGTATTTT. The chain uses TRBV5-1 and TRBJ2-3; 8 nucleotides agree with TRBD2. This CDR3 spans 16 amino acids. Germline CDR1 SGHRS, CDR2 YFSETQ. With V trimmed by 0 bases and J by 3 bases, 6 bases remained unmatched. Filled out from reference TRBV5-1 and TRBJ2-3, the complete variable domain reads KAGVTQTPRYLIKTRGQQVTLSCSPISGHRSVSWYQQTPGQGLQFLFEYFSETQRNKGNFPGRFSGRQFSNSRSEMNVSTLELGDSALYLCASSLGELAGTDTQYFGPGTRLTVL.

This clonotype was recorded many times. This chain connects TRBV29-1 to TRBJ2-3; D possibly corresponds to TRBD2 (5 bases). With 1 base removed from V and 1 base from J, the gap between germline ends came to 6 bases. This CDR3 has 13 amino acids. CDR1 and CDR2 from the germline V gene are SQVTM and ANQGSEA. CDR3 coding DNA: TGCAGCGTTGAAGGGACTGGCACAGATACGCAGTATTTT. Translated: CSVEGTGTDTQYF.

This clonotype was detected only a few times. This chain uses TRBV3-1 with TRBJ2-7; perhaps TRBD1 as D (6 bases). The CDR3 covers 14 residues. CDR1 is LGHDT, CDR2 YNNKEL, per germline (reference sequence). V gave up 6 bases and J gave up 2 bases, with 14 bases separating them. This CDR3 is CASSERQAAYEQYF. The CDR3 DNA reads TGTGCCAGCAGTGAAAGACAGGCAGCCTACGAGCAGTACTTC.

In this sample, this clonotype turned up a few times. This rearrangement joins TRBV11-2 to TRBJ2-1, with D unclear. The ends were cut back, 3 bases at V and 1 base at J, with 10 bases in the middle. CDR3 length equals 15 residues. Per the germline V gene, CDR1 is SGHAT and CDR2 is FQNNGV. DNA of the CDR3: TGTGCCAGCAGCTTGACCCCTCAGTCCTACAATGAGCAGTTCTTC. It encodes CASSLTPQSYNEQFF. The full variable domain, rest sourced from reference TRBV11-2 and TRBJ2-1, is EAGVAQSPRYKIIEKRQSVAFWCNPISGHATLYWYQQILGQGPKLLIQFQNNGVVDDSQLPKDRFSAERLKGVDSTLKIQPAKLEDSAVYLCASSLTPQSYNEQFFGPGTRLTVL.

This clonotype has a count of ten or more. J is TRBJ2-7 and V is TRBV5-1; 9 bases fit TRBD2. The germline V gene has CDR1 SGHRS and CDR2 YFSETQ. The ends lost 5 bases at V and 3 bases at J; junction bases unmatched: 9. The CDR3 sequence is 15 residues long. CDR3 bases: TGCGCCAGCAGAGTTGTAGCGGGAGCTGTCTACGAGCAGTACTTC. This encodes CASRVVAGAVYEQYF.

The chain recombines TRBV29-1 with TRBJ1-3; D is possibly TRBD1 (6 bases). This CDR3 is built from 14 residues. Germline V gene data show CDR1 as SQVTM and CDR2 as ANQGSEA. V lost 3 bases and J lost 4, with 13 bases in between. The CDR3 DNA reads as TGCAGCGTTGAGTTTGGGACACCCGGAAACACCATATATTTT. This translates into CSVEFGTPGNTIYF.

This clonotype has only a few counts. The CDR3 nucleotides are TGTGCCAGCAGCTTAGGGATCCAGGGTGAGAAGTACTTC. This sequence encodes CASSLGIQGEKYF. The V and J genes are TRBV7-8 and TRBJ2-7; tentatively, D is TRBD1 (5 bases). Trimming shortened V by 1 base and J by 11 bases, and 15 bases separated the two germline ends. The CDR3 runs to 13 residues. The germline gives CDR1 SGHVS, CDR2 FQNEAQ. The whole variable domain, remainder taken from reference TRBV7-8 and TRBJ2-7, is GAGVSQSPRYKVAKRGQDVALRCDPISGHVSLFWYQQALGQGPEFLTYFQNEAQLDKSGLPSDRFFAERPEGSVSTLKIQRTQQEDSAVYLCASSLGIQGEKYFGPGTRLTVT.

This clonotype occurred once. A much more abundant neighbour one base away suggests this may be a read error. DNA of the CDR3: TGTGCCAGCAGCTTGGGACTAGCGGGAAGGGAGAATACGCAGTATTTT. It specifies CASSLGLAGRENTQYF. This chain connects TRBV5-4 to TRBJ2-3; 11 bases align to TRBD2. Trimming took 0 bases from V and 7 from J; bases not matched to a gene: 7. CDR3 length: 16 residues. The germline CDR1 and CDR2 sequences are SGHNT and YYREEE (reference sequence).

This clonotype came up a few times. The chain combines TRBV7-2 with TRBJ2-7; possibly TRBD2 for D (5 bases). Germline V gene lookup returns CDR1 SGHTA and CDR2 FQGNSA. This CDR3 comprises 14 residues. Between the trimmed V and J ends, which lost 1 base and 2 bases, there was a span of 9 bases. The CDR3 nucleotides read TGTGCCAGCAGCTTAGGTGGGAGCCCCTACGAGCAGTACTTC. This codes for CASSLGGSPYEQYF.

This clonotype was observed at least ten times. The gene calls are TRBV30 and TRBJ2-7; 9 bases match TRBD2. Germline V gives CDR1 GTSNPN, CDR2 SVGIG (reference sequence). The CDR3 runs to 13 residues. J lost 2 bases, V lost 8 bases, and 7 bases had no gene match. The CDR3 region has the DNA TGTGCCGGCAGGCGGGAGGGGGCCTACGAGCAGTACTTC. Protein: CAGRREGAYEQYF.

Concerning this clonotype itself: At one of its ends the junction is not consistent with the germline gene, which may arise from a read error. The V gene is TRBV7-7, the J gene TRBJ2-2; tentatively, D is TRBD2 (5 bases). The length of the CDR3 is 16 residues. Looked up from germline, CDR1 is SSHAT and CDR2 is FNYEAQ (reference sequence). Here the CDR3 reads CASSLARGTNTGELFF. The DNA of the CDR3 is TGTGCTAGCAGCTTAGCGCGTGGGACGAACACCGGGGAGCTGTTTTTT. Full variable domain (outside the CDR3, taken from reference TRBV7-7 and TRBJ2-2): GAGVSQSPRYKVTKRGQDVTLRCDPISSHATLYWYQQALGQGPEFLTYFNYEAQPDKSGLPSDRFSAERPEGSISTLTIQRTEQRDSAMYRCASSLARGTNTGELFFGEGSRLTVL.

As for this clonotype: A much bigger clone sits one base away, suggesting this may be a read error. The V gene is TRBV30, the J gene TRBJ2-3; no reliable D call. This CDR3 contains 14 residues. Germline CDR1 GTSNPN, CDR2 SVGIG (reference sequence). CDR3 in amino acids: CARSARPLPTAQYF. CDR3 DNA sequence: TGTGCCCGGAGTGCCCGTCCTCTACCTACGGCGCAGTATTTT.

This clonotype has a count of ten or more. The V call is TRBV5-4, the J call TRBJ2-4; 7 positions match TRBD2. CDR3 length: 13 amino acids. Germline lookup yields CDR1 SGHNT and CDR2 YYREEE (reference sequence). Trimming removed 1 base from V and 11 bases from J; junction bases left unmatched: 6. CDR3 sequence (DNA): TGTGCCAGCAGCTTGCGAACTAGCGCACTTCAGTACTTC. Amino acids: CASSLRTSALQYF.

This clonotype has a handful of counts. CDR3 residues: CASSYSDMISGNTIYF. DNA of the CDR3: TGTGCCAGCAGTTACTCAGACATGATCTCTGGAAACACCATATATTTT. V is TRBV6-5 and J is TRBJ1-3; no definite D call. Trimming removed 0 bases at V and 0 bases at J, with 9 bases between. CDR1 and CDR2 from the germline V gene are MNHEY and SVGAGI. The CDR3 spans 16 residues.

This clonotype came up many times. The chain employs TRBV29-1 and TRBJ2-7, with TRBD1 matching over 9 bases. The CDR3 sequence is 16 residues long. Unmatched junction bases numbered 13, after V lost 5 bases and J lost 2 bases. CDR1 and CDR2 (germline): SQVTM, ANQGSEA. The CDR3: CSVWSGLGQGAYEQYF. In DNA form, the CDR3 reads TGCAGCGTTTGGTCTGGCTTGGGACAGGGAGCCTACGAGCAGTACTTC.

This clonotype was counted many times. CDR3 protein: CASTPGVDFYGYTF. As DNA, the CDR3 is TGTGCCAGCACCCCCGGAGTGGATTTCTATGGCTACACCTTC. The chain combines TRBV4-2 with TRBJ1-2, with D unresolved. The germline V gene has CDR1 LGHNA and CDR2 YNFKEQ. V lost 7 bases and J lost 4, with 16 bases in between. This CDR3 contains 14 residues.

The chain links TRBV6-5 to TRBJ2-2, with D hard to call. This CDR3 is 11 amino acids long. V lost 7 bases and J 7 bases, leaving 7 bases between the germline ends. Germline V gene lookup returns CDR1 MNHEY and CDR2 SVGAGI. The CDR3 loop reads CASTSDGELFF. CDR3 DNA: TGTGCCAGCACCTCGGACGGGGAGCTGTTTTTT.

Note on this clonotype: A much larger clone sits a single nucleotide away, making a read error possible. The rearrangement joins TRBV18 to TRBJ1-4; a possible D gene is TRBD1 (6 bases). Germline loops: CDR1 KGHSH, CDR2 LQKENI. Between the trimmed V and J ends, which lost 4 bases and 4 bases, there was a span of 13 bases. The length of the CDR3 is 15 residues. The CDR3 sequence is CASSLRGTINEKLFF. The DNA of the CDR3 is TGTGCCAGCTCACTAAGGGGGACGATTAATGAAAAACTGTTTTTT.

The table lists this clonotype with many counts. The rearrangement joins TRBV16 to TRBJ1-3; a possible D gene is TRBD1 (5 bases). Germline V gene sequence: CDR1 KGHSY, CDR2 FQNENV. V shed 4 bases and J shed 12 bases, with 16 bases lying between them. This CDR3 is 13 amino acids long. CDR3 sequence: CASSPSRTPHIYF. The CDR3 nucleotides read TGTGCCAGCAGCCCAAGTAGGACACCCCACATATATTTT.

The V gene is TRBV28, the J gene TRBJ2-5; D possibly uses TRBD1 or TRBD2 (6 bases each). With 3 bases removed from V and 5 bases from J, the gap between germline ends came to 16 bases. The CDR3 length is 15 residues. The germline gives CDR1 MDHEN, CDR2 SYDVKM. CDR3 DNA: TGTGCCAGCAGTTTCAGAGGGGGGAGAGTCGAGACCCAGTACTTC. It codes for CASSFRGGRVETQYF.

This chain joins TRBV30 and TRBJ1-1; D gene uncertain. This CDR3 has 13 amino acids. V lost 4 bases and J 4 bases, leaving 13 bases between the germline ends. Germline-derived CDR1 and CDR2 are GTSNPN and SVGIG (reference sequence). For the CDR3, the DNA is TGTGCCTGGAACCCCGAACCAAGCACTGAAGCTTTCTTT. Translated: CAWNPEPSTEAFF. Looking up the rest from reference TRBV30 and TRBJ1-1 gives the full variable domain: SQTIHQWPATLVQPVGSPLSLECTVEGTSNPNLYWYRQAAGRGLQLLFYSVGIGQISSEVPQNLSASRPQDRQFILSSKKLLLSDSGFYLCAWNPEPSTEAFFGQGTRLTVV.

This clonotype was seen many times. The chain carries TRBV6-2 or TRBV6-3 and TRBJ1-5, with TRBD1 matching 9 bases. Germline V lookup: CDR1 MNHEY, CDR2 SVGEGT. V gave up 3 bases and J gave up 2 bases; unmatched junction bases: 8. The CDR3 contains 17 residues. In DNA form, the CDR3 reads TGTGCCAGCAGTTATTCCGGACAGGGGCTCCGCAATCAGCCCCAGCATTTT. It codes for CASSYSGQGLRNQPQHF.

There are many counts of this clonotype. The chain uses TRBV7-3 and TRBJ2-7; 9 nucleotides align to TRBD2. Germline V gene sequence: CDR1 SGHTA, CDR2 FQGTGA. This CDR3 has 13 residues. V lost 5 bases to trimming and J lost 6 bases; unmatched junction nucleotides: 5. CDR3 DNA: TGTGCCAGCAGCAATAGCGGGAGAAGCGAGCAGTACTTC. Amino acids: CASSNSGRSEQYF.